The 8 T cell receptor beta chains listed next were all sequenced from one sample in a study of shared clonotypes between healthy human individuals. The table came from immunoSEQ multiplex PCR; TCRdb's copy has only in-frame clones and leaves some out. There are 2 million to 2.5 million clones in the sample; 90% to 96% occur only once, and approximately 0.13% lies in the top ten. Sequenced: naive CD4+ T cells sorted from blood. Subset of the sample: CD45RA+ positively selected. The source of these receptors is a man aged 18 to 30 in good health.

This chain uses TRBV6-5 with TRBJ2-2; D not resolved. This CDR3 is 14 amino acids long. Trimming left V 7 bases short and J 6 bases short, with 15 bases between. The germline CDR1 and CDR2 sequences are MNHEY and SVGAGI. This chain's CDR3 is CASMGHDGAGELFF. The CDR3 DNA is TGTGCCAGCATGGGTCACGATGGAGCCGGGGAGCTGTTTTTT.

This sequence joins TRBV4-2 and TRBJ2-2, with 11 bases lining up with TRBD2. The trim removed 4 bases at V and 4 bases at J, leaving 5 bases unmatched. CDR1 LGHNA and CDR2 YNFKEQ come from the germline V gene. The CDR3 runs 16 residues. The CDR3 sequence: CASSPLAGGSTGELFF. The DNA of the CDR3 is TGTGCCAGCAGCCCTCTAGCGGGAGGCAGCACCGGGGAGCTGTTTTTT.

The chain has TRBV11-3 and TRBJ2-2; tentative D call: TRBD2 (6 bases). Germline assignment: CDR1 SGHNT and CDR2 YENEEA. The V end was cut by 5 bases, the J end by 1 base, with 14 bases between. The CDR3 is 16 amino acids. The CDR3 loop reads CASSPSGRKNTGELFF. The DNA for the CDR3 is TGTGCCAGCAGCCCATCGGGGAGGAAGAACACCGGGGAGCTGTTTTTT.

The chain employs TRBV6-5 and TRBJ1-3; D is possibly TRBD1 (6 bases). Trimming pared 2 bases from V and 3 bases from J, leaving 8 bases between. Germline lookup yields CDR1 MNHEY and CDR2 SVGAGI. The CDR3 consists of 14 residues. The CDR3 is CASSYGQLGNTIYF. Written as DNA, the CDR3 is TGTGCCAGCAGTTACGGACAGCTTGGAAACACCATATATTTT.

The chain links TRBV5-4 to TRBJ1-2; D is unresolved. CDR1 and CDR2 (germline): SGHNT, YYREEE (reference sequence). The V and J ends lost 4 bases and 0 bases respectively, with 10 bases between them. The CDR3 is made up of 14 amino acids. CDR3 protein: CASSAQVPNYGYTF. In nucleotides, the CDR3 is TGTGCCAGCAGCGCGCAGGTTCCTAACTATGGCTACACCTTC.

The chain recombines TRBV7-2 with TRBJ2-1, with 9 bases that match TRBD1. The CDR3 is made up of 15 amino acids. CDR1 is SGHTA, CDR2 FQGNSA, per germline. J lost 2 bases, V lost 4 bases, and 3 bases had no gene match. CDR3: CASSWGQGPYNEQFF. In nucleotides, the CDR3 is TGTGCCAGCAGCTGGGGACAGGGTCCCTACAATGAGCAGTTCTTC.

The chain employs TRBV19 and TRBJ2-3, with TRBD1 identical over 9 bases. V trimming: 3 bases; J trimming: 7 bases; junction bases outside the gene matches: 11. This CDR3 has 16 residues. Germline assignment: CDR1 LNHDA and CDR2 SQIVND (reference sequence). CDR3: CASSIQGQGVENTQYF. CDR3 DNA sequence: TGTGCCAGTAGTATCCAGGGACAGGGAGTTGAGAATACGCAGTATTTT.

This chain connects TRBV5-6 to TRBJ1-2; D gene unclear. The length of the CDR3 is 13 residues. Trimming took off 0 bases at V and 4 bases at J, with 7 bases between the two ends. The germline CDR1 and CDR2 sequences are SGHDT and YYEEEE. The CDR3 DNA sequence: TGTGCCAGCAGCTTGGTGGGTTCCTATGGCTACACCTTC. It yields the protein CASSLVGSYGYTF. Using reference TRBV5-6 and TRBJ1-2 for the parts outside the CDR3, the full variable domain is DAGVTQSPTHLIKTRGQQVTLRCSPKSGHDTVSWYQQALGQGPQFIFQYYEEEERQRGNFPDRFSGHQFPNYSSELNVNALLLGDSALYLCASSLVGSYGYTFGSGTRLTVV.